This T cell receptor beta chain was sequenced for a study of shared clonotypes between healthy human individuals. This clone was seen a single time. Sequencing was performed with immunoSEQ multiplex PCR; in TCRdb, only in-frame clones are kept and a portion is missing. In the table there are some 500,000 clones, approximately 95% of which are singletons. Germline assignment: CDR1 MRHNA and CDR2 SNTAGT. Trimming removed 0 bases from V and 6 bases from J, with 15 bases in between. The CDR3 spans 15 residues. Specimen: naive CD4+ T cells sorted from blood. The subset was: CD45RA+ positively selected. The chain links TRBV6-4 to TRBJ2-7; weak D call: TRBD1 (5 bases). The origin of this receptor is a woman younger than 45 in good health. DNA for the CDR3: TGTGCCAGCAGTGACTCGAAATTAGGGGTCAGCGAGCAGTACTTC. Protein product: CASSDSKLGVSEQYF.